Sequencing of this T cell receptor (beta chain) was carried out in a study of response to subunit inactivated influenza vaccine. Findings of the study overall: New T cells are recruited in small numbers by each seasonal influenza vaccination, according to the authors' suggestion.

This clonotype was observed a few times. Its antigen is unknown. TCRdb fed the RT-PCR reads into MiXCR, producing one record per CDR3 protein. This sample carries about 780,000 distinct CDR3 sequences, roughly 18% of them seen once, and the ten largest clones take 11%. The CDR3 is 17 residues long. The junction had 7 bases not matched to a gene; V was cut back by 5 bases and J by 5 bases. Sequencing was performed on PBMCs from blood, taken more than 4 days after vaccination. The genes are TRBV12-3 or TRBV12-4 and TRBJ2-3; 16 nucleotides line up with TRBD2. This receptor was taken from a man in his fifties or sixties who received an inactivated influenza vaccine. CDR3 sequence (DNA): TGTGCCAGCAGTCTAGGGACTAGCGGGAGGGGGAGAGATACGCAGTATTTT. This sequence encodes CASSLGTSGRGRDTQYF.